Presented here are 3 T cell receptor beta chains from one specimen sequenced in a study of T cells after yellow fever vaccination. TCRdb redid the calling of the 5' RACE reads with MiXCR, one entry per CDR3 protein. The table has around 600,000 distinct CDR3 sequences, around 12% seen once. This material consisted of PBMCs, taken on the day of the yellow fever booster vaccination. These receptors were collected from a man aged 30 to 39 who received the YFV17D yellow fever vaccine.

The genes are TRBV5-6 and TRBJ2-3, with D unclear. Trimming took 2 bases from V and 5 from J, leaving 12 bases between them. The CDR3 has 14 amino acids. Germline loops: CDR1 SGHDT, CDR2 YYEEEE. For the CDR3, the DNA is TGTGCCAGCAGCTTCGCGAGTCAACGAGATACGCAGTATTTT. Amino acids: CASSFASQRDTQYF.

This clonotype appeared a few times. The chain joins TRBV5-1 to TRBJ2-1, with D unresolved. This CDR3 region has 12 residues. Germline CDR1 and CDR2: SGHRS and YFSETQ. V gave up 5 bases and J gave up 5 bases, with 8 bases separating them. CDR3 region: CASSPQNNEQFF. The CDR3 DNA follows: TGCGCCAGCAGTCCCCAGAACAATGAGCAGTTCTTC.

This clonotype was picked up a small number of times. The chain joins TRBV11-1 to TRBJ2-2; 8 bases map to TRBD2. The CDR3 runs 19 residues. The germline V gene encodes CDR1 SGHAT and CDR2 FQDESV (reference sequence). V gave up 4 bases and J gave up 0 bases; unmatched junction bases: 13. The CDR3 nucleotides are TGTGCCAGCAGCTCACCCCTTGGGCGGGAGGATCCGAACACCGGGGAGCTGTTTTTT. Its protein product is CASSSPLGREDPNTGELFF. Supplemented by reference TRBV11-1 and TRBJ2-2, the full variable domain reads EAEVAQSPRYKITEKSQAVAFWCDPISGHATLYWYRQILGQGPELLVQFQDESVVDDSQLPKDRFSAERLKGVDSTLKIQPAELGDSAMYLCASSSPLGREDPNTGELFFGEGSRLTVL.